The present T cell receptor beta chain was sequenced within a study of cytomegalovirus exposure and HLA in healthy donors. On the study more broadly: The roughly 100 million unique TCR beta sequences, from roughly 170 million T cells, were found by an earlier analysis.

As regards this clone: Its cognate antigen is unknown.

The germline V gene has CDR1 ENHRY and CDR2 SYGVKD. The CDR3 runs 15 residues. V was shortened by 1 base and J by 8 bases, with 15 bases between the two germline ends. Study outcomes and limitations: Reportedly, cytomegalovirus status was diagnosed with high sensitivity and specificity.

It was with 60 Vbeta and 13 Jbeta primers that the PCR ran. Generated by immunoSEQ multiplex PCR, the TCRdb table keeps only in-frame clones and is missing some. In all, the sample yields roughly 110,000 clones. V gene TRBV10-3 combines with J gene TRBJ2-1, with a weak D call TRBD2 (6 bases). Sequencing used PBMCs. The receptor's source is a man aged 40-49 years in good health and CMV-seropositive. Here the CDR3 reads CAISEYETSFYEQFF. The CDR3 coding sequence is TGTGCCATCAGTGAGTATGAGACTAGTTTTTATGAGCAGTTCTTC.